The entry that follows covers one T cell receptor beta chain sequence. This specimen belongs to a study of blood T cells in healthy people across ages. The germline V gene has CDR1 SGHRS and CDR2 YFSETQ. The CDR3 loop spans 14 amino acids. Trimming took 2 bases from V and 6 from J; bases not matched to a gene: 6. Through a sample-barcoded 5' primer and a J-beta primer mix, a second PCR was run for roughly 7 to 11 cycles. TCRdb itself ran the 5' RACE reads through MiXCR, one entry per CDR3 protein. The sample holds about 1.1 million distinct CDR3 sequences; 35% to 40% are singletons and the top ten take about 12%.

This TCR came from a man aged 18-30 years in good health. The gene calls are TRBV5-1 and TRBJ1-1, with 8 bases matching TRBD1. The sequenced material came from blood. CDR3 bases: TGCGCCAGCAGCTTCTTACAGGGGGACCCTGAAGCTTTCTTT. Translating gives CASSFLQGDPEAFF.